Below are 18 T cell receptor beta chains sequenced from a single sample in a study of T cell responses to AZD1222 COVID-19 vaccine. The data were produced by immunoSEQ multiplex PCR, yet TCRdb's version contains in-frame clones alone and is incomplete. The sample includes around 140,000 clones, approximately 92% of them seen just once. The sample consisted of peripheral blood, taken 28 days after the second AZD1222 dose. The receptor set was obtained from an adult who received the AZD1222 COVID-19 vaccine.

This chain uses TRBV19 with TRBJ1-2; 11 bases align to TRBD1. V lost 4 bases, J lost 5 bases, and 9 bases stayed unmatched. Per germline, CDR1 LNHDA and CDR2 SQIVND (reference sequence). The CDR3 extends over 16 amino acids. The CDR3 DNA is TGTGCCAGTAGTACCTCCCGGGACAGGGGGTCATATGGCTACACCTTC. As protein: CASSTSRDRGSYGYTF.

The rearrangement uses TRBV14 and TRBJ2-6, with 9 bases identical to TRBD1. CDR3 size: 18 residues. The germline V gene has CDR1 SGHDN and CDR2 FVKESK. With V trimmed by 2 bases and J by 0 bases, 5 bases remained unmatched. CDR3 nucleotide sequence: TGTGCCAGCAGCCAAATACAGGGGGCCCTCTCTGGGGCCAACGTCCTGACTTTC. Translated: CASSQIQGALSGANVLTF.

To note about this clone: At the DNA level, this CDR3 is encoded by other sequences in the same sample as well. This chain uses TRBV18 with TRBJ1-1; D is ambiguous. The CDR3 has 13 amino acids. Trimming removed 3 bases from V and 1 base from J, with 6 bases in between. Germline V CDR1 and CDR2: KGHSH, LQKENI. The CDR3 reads CASSPTENTEAFF. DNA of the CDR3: TGTGCCAGCTCACCCACAGAGAACACTGAAGCTTTCTTT.

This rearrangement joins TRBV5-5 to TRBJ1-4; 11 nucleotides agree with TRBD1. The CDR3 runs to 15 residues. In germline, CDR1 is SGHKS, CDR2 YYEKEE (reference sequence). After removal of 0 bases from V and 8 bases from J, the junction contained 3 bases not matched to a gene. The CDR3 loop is CASSLGGTGGEKLFF. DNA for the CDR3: TGTGCCAGCAGCTTGGGTGGGACAGGGGGAGAAAAACTGTTTTTT.

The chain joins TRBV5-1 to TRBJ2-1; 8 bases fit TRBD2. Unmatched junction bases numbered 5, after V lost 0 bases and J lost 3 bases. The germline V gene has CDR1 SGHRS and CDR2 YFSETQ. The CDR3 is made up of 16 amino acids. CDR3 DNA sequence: TGCGCCAGCAGCTTGGGGCCCAGCGGGAGCTACAATGAGCAGTTCTTC. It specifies CASSLGPSGSYNEQFF.

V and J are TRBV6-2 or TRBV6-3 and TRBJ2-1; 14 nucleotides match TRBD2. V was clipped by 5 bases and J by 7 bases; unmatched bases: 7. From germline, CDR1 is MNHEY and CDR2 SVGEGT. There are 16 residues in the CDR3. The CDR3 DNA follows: TGTGCCAGCAGTCGACTAGCGGGGGGGAGTAAGAATGAGCAGTTCTTC. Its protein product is CASSRLAGGSKNEQFF.

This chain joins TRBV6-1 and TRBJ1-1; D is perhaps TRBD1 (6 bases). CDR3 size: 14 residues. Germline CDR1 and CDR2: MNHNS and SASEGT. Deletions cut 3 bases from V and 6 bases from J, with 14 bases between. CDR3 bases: TGTGCCAGCAGTGACGGGGGCCACACTGCTGAAGCTTTCTTT. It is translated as CASSDGGHTAEAFF.

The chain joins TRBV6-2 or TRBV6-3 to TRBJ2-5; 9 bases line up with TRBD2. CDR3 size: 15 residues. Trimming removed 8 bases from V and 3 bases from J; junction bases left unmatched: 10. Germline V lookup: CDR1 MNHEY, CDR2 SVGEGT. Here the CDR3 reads CASRSGASGKETQYF. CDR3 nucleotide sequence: TGTGCCAGCCGTTCGGGTGCTAGCGGGAAAGAGACCCAGTACTTC.

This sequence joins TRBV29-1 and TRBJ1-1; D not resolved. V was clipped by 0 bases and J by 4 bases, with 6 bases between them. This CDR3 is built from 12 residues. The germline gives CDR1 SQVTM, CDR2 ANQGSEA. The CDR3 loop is CSVEDSRTEAFF. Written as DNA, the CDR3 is TGCAGCGTTGAAGATAGCCGCACTGAAGCTTTCTTT.

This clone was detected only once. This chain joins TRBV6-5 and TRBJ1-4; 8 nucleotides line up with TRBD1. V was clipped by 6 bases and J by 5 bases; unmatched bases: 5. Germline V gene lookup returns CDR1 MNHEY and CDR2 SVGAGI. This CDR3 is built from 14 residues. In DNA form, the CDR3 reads TGTGCCAGCAGCCCCAGACAGGGGAATGAAAAACTGTTTTTT. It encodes CASSPRQGNEKLFF.

Here the CDR3 DNA reads TGTGCCAGCAGCTTAGTTATAACAGGGGGCCGGGAGCAGTTCTTC. It yields the protein CASSLVITGGREQFF. The genes are TRBV11-3 and TRBJ2-1, with 9 bases matching TRBD1. Losses at the gene ends were 1 base for V and 10 bases for J; bases not matched to a gene: 8. CDR3 length equals 15 residues. The V gene's germline CDR1 is SGHNT and CDR2 YENEEA. The full variable domain, completed using reference TRBV11-3 and TRBJ2-1, is EAGVVQSPRYKIIEKKQPVAFWCNPISGHNTLYWYLQNLGQGPELLIRYENEEAVDDSQLPKDRFSAERLKGVDSTLKIQPAELGDSAVYLCASSLVITGGREQFFGPGTRLTVL.

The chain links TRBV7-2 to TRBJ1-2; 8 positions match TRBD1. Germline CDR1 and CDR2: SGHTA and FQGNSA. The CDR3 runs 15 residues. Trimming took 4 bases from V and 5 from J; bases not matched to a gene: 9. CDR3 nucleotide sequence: TGTGCCAGCAGCTCGAGGGACAGGCTATGGTATGGCTACACCTTC. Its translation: CASSSRDRLWYGYTF.

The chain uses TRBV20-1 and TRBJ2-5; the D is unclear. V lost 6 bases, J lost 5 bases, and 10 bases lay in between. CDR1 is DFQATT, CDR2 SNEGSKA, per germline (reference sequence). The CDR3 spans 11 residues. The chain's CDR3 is CSANPPETQYF. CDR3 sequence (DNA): TGCAGTGCCAATCCCCCTGAGACCCAGTACTTC.

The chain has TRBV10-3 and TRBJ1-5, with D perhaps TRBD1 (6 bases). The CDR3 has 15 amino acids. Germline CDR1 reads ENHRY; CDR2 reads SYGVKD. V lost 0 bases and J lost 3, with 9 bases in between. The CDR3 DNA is TGTGCCATCAGTGAGTCCGGGACAATCAATCAGCCCCAGCATTTT. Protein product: CAISESGTINQPQHF.

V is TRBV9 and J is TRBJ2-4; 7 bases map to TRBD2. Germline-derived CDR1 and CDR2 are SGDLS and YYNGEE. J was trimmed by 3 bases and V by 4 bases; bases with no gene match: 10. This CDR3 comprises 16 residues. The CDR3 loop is CASSPHVRGDKNIQYF. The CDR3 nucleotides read TGTGCCAGCAGCCCTCATGTCCGGGGGGACAAAAACATTCAGTACTTC.

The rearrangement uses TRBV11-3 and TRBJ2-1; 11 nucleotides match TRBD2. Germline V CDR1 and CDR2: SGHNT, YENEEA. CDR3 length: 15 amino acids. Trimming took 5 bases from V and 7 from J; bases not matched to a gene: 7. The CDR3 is CASSPGTSGFNEQFF. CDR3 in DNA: TGTGCCAGCAGCCCCGGGACTAGCGGTTTTAATGAGCAGTTCTTC. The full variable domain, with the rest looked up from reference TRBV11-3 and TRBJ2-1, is EAGVVQSPRYKIIEKKQPVAFWCNPISGHNTLYWYLQNLGQGPELLIRYENEEAVDDSQLPKDRFSAERLKGVDSTLKIQPAELGDSAVYLCASSPGTSGFNEQFFGPGTRLTVL.

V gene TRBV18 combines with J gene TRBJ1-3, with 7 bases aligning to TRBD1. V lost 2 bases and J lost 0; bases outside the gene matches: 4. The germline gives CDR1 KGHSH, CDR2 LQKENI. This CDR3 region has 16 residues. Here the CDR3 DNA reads TGTGCCAGCTCACCAAGGGACAGTCTCTCTGGAAACACCATATATTTT. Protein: CASSPRDSLSGNTIYF.

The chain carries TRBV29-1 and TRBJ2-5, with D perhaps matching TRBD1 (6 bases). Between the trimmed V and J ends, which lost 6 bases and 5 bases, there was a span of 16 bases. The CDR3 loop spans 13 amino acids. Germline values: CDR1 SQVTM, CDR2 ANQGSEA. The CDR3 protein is CSVPGQSQETQYF. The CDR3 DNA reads TGCAGCGTCCCCGGACAGTCCCAGGAGACCCAGTACTTC.